The 15 T cell receptor beta chains presented below share a single source sample, sequenced in a study of response to subunit inactivated influenza vaccine. In TCRdb, the RT-PCR reads were re-called with MiXCR into one record per CDR3 protein. The sample contains over 450,000 distinct CDR3 sequences, 13% of which appear only once. Source: PBMCs from blood, taken 45 days after vaccination. The receptor set was obtained from a man aged 50-60 years who received an inactivated influenza vaccine.

The CDR3 loop is CASSHPGQGAYEQYF. CDR3 nucleotides: TGTGCCAGCAGCCACCCGGGACAGGGGGCGTACGAGCAGTACTTC. The chain is built from TRBV11-1 and TRBJ2-7, with 12 bases aligning to TRBD1. After removal of 5 bases from V and 4 bases from J, the junction contained 6 bases not matched to a gene. Germline lookup yields CDR1 SGHAT and CDR2 FQDESV (reference sequence). This CDR3 spans 15 amino acids.

This clonotype was observed a few times. This chain links TRBV2 with TRBJ1-1; D gene ambiguous. CDR3 length: 14 residues. Per the germline V gene, CDR1 is SNHLY and CDR2 is FYNNEI. V gave up 1 base and J gave up 5 bases, with 11 bases separating them. The CDR3: CASSEVTSPTEAFF. CDR3 in DNA: TGTGCCAGCAGTGAAGTCACATCCCCGACTGAAGCTTTCTTT.

Only a few counts were recorded for this clonotype. V usage is TRBV15 and J usage is TRBJ2-2; the match to TRBD2 covers 7 bases. The CDR3 runs 17 residues. V shed 0 bases, J shed 5 bases, and the junction held 9 bases outside the gene matches. Looked up from germline, CDR1 is LNHNV and CDR2 is YYDKDF (reference sequence). This CDR3 is CATSRDTTRGWTGELFF. CDR3 nucleotides: TGTGCCACCAGCAGAGATACAACGCGGGGGTGGACCGGGGAGCTGTTTTTT. The variable domain in full, with the rest retrieved from reference TRBV15 and TRBJ2-2, is DAMVIQNPRYQVTQFGKPVTLSCSQTLNHNVMYWYQQKSSQAPKLLFHYYDKDFNNEADTPDNFQSRRPNTSFCFLDIRSPGLGDTAMYLCATSRDTTRGWTGELFFGEGSRLTVL.

This clonotype was counted at least ten times. This sequence joins TRBV25-1 and TRBJ2-1; possible D gene TRBD2, 6 bases. This CDR3 has 17 amino acids. Trimming left V 3 bases short and J 8 bases short, with 23 bases between. The V gene's germline CDR1 is MGHDK and CDR2 SYGVNS. The CDR3 bases are TGTGCCAGCAGTGAGGTCTCCTGGTTTGCGGGGTCGGATGAGCAGTTCTTC. Translated, it gives CASSEVSWFAGSDEQFF.

This clonotype has a count of ten or more. One end of the junction varies from germline; a read error may be responsible. The V gene is TRBV7-7, the J gene TRBJ2-5; D might be TRBD1 (6 bases). There are 13 residues in the CDR3. Germline loops: CDR1 SSHAT, CDR2 FNYEAQ (reference sequence). The CDR3 region has the DNA TGTGCTAGCAGTCCACAGGGAGTTGGGACCCAGTACTTC. This encodes CASSPQGVGTQYF.

This sequence joins TRBV27 and TRBJ2-1, with TRBD1 matching 8 bases. The V gene's germline CDR1 is MNHEY and CDR2 SMNVEV (reference sequence). CDR3 length: 16 amino acids. After removal of 5 bases from V and 4 bases from J, the junction contained 10 bases not matched to a gene. CDR3 in amino acids: CASSTPPRQGYNEQFF. As DNA, the CDR3 is TGTGCCAGCAGTACCCCTCCCAGACAGGGGTACAATGAGCAGTTCTTC.

This sequence joins TRBV9 and TRBJ1-2; TRBD1 is a possible D gene (6 bases). Germline V gene sequence: CDR1 SGDLS, CDR2 YYNGEE. Trimming left V 1 base short and J 8 bases short, with 9 bases between. The CDR3 consists of 12 residues. DNA of the CDR3: TGTGCCAGCAGCGTACAGGGGCGAGGCTACACCTTC. It is translated as CASSVQGRGYTF.

The chain couples TRBV7-2 to TRBJ2-4; 9 bases fit TRBD1. The CDR3 consists of 15 residues. Germline CDR1 reads SGHTA; CDR2 reads FQGNSA. With 3 bases clipped from V and 10 bases from J, the junction kept 10 bases outside the gene matches. This chain's CDR3 is CASSLTGTGTKIQYF. CDR3 DNA: TGTGCCAGCAGCTTGACCGGGACAGGGACGAAGATTCAGTACTTC.

V is TRBV19 and J is TRBJ2-6; weak D call: TRBD1 (6 bases). The V gene lost 3 bases and the J gene lost 1 base, with 25 bases spanning the gap. The CDR3 runs to 21 residues. In germline, CDR1 is LNHDA, CDR2 SQIVND (reference sequence). The CDR3 nucleotides read TGTGCCAGTAGTATCCTCCCCCGCCTTACAGGGATTGTGTCTGGGGCCAACGTCCTGACTTTC. Protein: CASSILPRLTGIVSGANVLTF.

The CDR3: CASSLGWAGNTGELFF. CDR3 sequence (DNA): TGTGCCAGCAGCTTAGGCTGGGCAGGGAACACCGGGGAGCTGTTTTTT. The V call is TRBV7-9, the J call TRBJ2-2; no reliable D call. Germline values: CDR1 SEHNR, CDR2 FQNEAQ (reference sequence). Trimming left V 1 base short and J 1 base short, with 10 bases between. The CDR3 extends over 16 amino acids. Filled out from reference TRBV7-9 and TRBJ2-2, the complete variable domain reads DTGVSQNPRHKITKRGQNVTFRCDPISEHNRLYWYRQTLGQGPEFLTYFQNEAQLEKSRLLSDRFSAERPKGSFSTLEIQRTEQGDSAMYLCASSLGWAGNTGELFFGEGSRLTVL.

This clonotype was detected a few times. The chain employs TRBV18 and TRBJ2-2, with D hard to call. Trimming left V 2 bases short and J 5 bases short, with 9 bases between. The CDR3 is made up of 14 amino acids. The germline V gene has CDR1 KGHSH and CDR2 LQKENI. In DNA form, the CDR3 reads TGTGCCAGCTCACCAGATCCTAGAACCGGGGAGCTGTTTTTT. Amino acids: CASSPDPRTGELFF.

This clonotype was detected a few times. The rearrangement joins TRBV5-1 to TRBJ1-4, with TRBD1 identical over 7 bases. V lost 4 bases and J lost 7; bases outside the gene matches: 10. The CDR3 runs to 15 residues. Looked up from germline, CDR1 is SGHRS and CDR2 is YFSETQ. CDR3 nucleotide sequence: TGCGCCAGCAGCACAGACAGGGATGTAGGTGAAAAACTGTTTTTT. Protein sequence: CASSTDRDVGEKLFF.

The CDR3 DNA sequence: TGTGCCAGCAGCGTAGGGCTAGCGGACCACAATGAGCAGTTCTTC. This codes for CASSVGLADHNEQFF. This chain uses TRBV9 with TRBJ2-1; 7 positions match TRBD2. Trimming removed 0 bases from V and 5 bases from J; junction bases left unmatched: 5. Looked up from germline, CDR1 is SGDLS and CDR2 is YYNGEE. The length of the CDR3 is 15 residues.

This chain links TRBV12-3 or TRBV12-4 with TRBJ2-3, with D uncertain. The CDR3 sequence is 15 residues long. V dropped 1 base and J dropped 0 bases, with 8 bases sitting between them. CDR3 in DNA: TGTGCCAGCAGTTTAGACAACTTTAGCACAGATACGCAGTATTTT. It translates to CASSLDNFSTDTQYF.

This clonotype was counted at least ten times. CDR3 nucleotide sequence: TGTGCCAGCAGCCCATCTACCGCCACCCTTGAAGCTTTCTTT. Its protein product is CASSPSTATLEAFF. The V and J genes are TRBV6-1 and TRBJ1-1; no definite D call. Per the germline V gene, CDR1 is MNHNS and CDR2 is SASEGT. The V and J ends lost 6 bases and 7 bases respectively, with 18 bases between them. This CDR3 contains 14 residues.